These T cell receptor beta chains were read from a single sample in a study of cytomegalovirus exposure and HLA in healthy donors. Assay: immunoSEQ multiplex PCR; the TCRdb copy retains only in-frame clones and omits some. The table has about 69,000 clones, 75% to 80% seen once. The sequenced sample consisted of PBMCs. The receptors shown here come from a man aged 18-30 years in good health and CMV-seronegative. The CDR3 runs from the conserved cysteine through the conserved F or W. A D gene is named only where the DNA matches it firmly. The size entry is marked missing in some rows and otherwise reads once, few, many or a size class.

>NA|NA|TRBV9|TRBJ1-4
CASRGGAGEKLFF
TGTGCCAGCAGGGGGGGGGCGGGGGAAAAACTGTTTTTT
>NA|NA|TRBV2|TRBJ2-7
CASRDHRVYEQYF
TGTGCCAGCAGGGACCACAGGGTCTACGAGCAGTACTTC
>TRBD1|NA|TRBV4-2|TRBJ1-1
CASSHSTGENTEAFF
TGTGCCAGCAGCCATTCGACAGGGGAGAACACTGAAGCTTTCTTT
>NA|NA|TRBV7-9|TRBJ2-1
CASSLYSRGYNEQFF
TGTGCCAGCAGCTTATACTCTCGAGGGTATAATGAGCAGTTCTTC
>NA|few|TRBV10-1|TRBJ2-7
CASSGLGLYEQYF
TGCGCCAGCAGCGGACTGGGCCTGTACGAGCAGTACTTC
>TRBD2|NA|TRBV4-2|TRBJ2-3
CASSQDASGGPDTQYF
TGTGCCAGCAGCCAAGATGCCAGCGGGGGGCCAGATACGCAGTATTTT
>NA|NA|TRBV28|TRBJ1-5
CASRGDQPQHF
TGTGCCAGCCGCGGGGATCAGCCCCAGCATTTT
>TRBD1|NA|TRBV19|TRBJ1-1
CASSIGTGGTEAFF
TGTGCCAGTAGTATAGGGACAGGGGGCACTGAAGCTTTCTTT
>NA|NA|TRBV21-1|TRBJ2-7
CASSFQRQGPRYEQYF
TGTGCCAGCAGTTTCCAACGACAGGGGCCCCGATACGAGCAGTACTTC
>NA|NA|TRBV18|TRBJ1-4
CASSPPEAATNEKLFF
TGTGCCAGCTCACCACCCGAGGCCGCAACTAATGAAAAACTGTTTTTT
>TRBD1|NA|TRBV2|TRBJ1-1
CASNQDRDTEAFF
TGTGCCAGCAACCAGGACAGGGACACTGAAGCTTTCTTT
>TRBD2|NA|TRBV6-4|TRBJ2-3
CASSEAGGSDTQYF
TGTGCCAGCAGTGAAGCGGGGGGCTCAGATACGCAGTATTTT
>NA|NA|TRBV7-3|TRBJ2-2
CASSLAPRGRSGELFF
TGTGCCAGCAGCTTAGCCCCCAGGGGGAGGAGCGGGGAGCTGTTTTTT
>TRBD1|NA|TRBV7-8|TRBJ2-7
CASSVGVPGQGVYEQYF
TGTGCCAGCAGCGTAGGAGTCCCGGGACAGGGCGTCTACGAGCAGTACTTC
>TRBD1|NA|TRBV27|TRBJ2-7
CASSLLGDSSYEQYF
TGTGCCAGCAGTTTATTAGGGGACAGCTCCTACGAGCAGTACTTC
>NA|NA|TRBV5-8|TRBJ1-5
CASSYDSKPQHF
TGTGCCAGCAGCTACGACAGTAAGCCCCAGCATTTT
>NA|NA|TRBV19|TRBJ1-4
CASSRMQGARNEKLFF
TGTGCCAGTAGTAGAATGCAGGGTGCTCGGAATGAAAAACTGTTTTTT
>TRBD1|NA|TRBV29-1|TRBJ1-3
CSVGTGGNTIYF
TGCAGCGTTGGGACAGGGGGAAACACCATATATTTT